Here is one TCR beta chain with its context. How the authors handled the data: Reference gene primer amplification in the assay estimated nucleated cell counts. TCRdb keeps only in-frame clones here, not all; method: immunoSEQ multiplex PCR. The DNA gave D and trimming, while V, J and clone size come from that table. The sample lists about 220,000 clones; roughly 75% were seen once. The data derive from a study of blood T cell repertoires in COVID-19. About the research overall: COVID-19 samples from acute and convalescent phases originated in the United States, Italy and Spain. PBMCs, B-cell-depleted T cells, or T cells were the source of the cDNA or gDNA that made up the material.

The V gene's germline CDR1 is KGHDR and CDR2 SFDVKD. V lost 6 bases to trimming and J lost 9 bases, with 17 bases between them. This CDR3 has 14 residues. The V gene is TRBV24-1, the J gene TRBJ2-1; D may be TRBD1 (7 bases). Sequencing used peripheral blood. The clonotype was recovered from a woman between 70 and 85 years old with acute or convalescent COVID-19. CDR3 coding DNA: TGTGCCACCAGTCGGCCAGGGGGGCATAGTGAGCAGTTCTTC. Amino acid sequence: CATSRPGGHSEQFF.